This T cell receptor beta chain was retrieved from a study of cytomegalovirus exposure and HLA in healthy donors. Turning to the study itself: Unique TCRs numbering some 80 million, obtained from HLA-typed donors, made up an early data release. Study-wide results and caveats: Earlier results showed most TCR beta V segments being productive about 87% or about 30% of the time. CMV serostatus stood as the only immune exposure information on hand.

A word on this clone: What it binds is unknown.

The CDR3 extends over 15 amino acids. Trimming at V came to 3 bases and at J to 2 bases, leaving 3 bases not matched to a gene. The germline CDR1 and CDR2 sequences are SGHRS and YFSETQ. PCR was performed using 60 Vbeta and 13 Jbeta primers. Per the original methods: In a later analysis, of around 83 million unique beta chains, around 9.9 million appeared in at least two donors. Measured with immunoSEQ multiplex PCR; TCRdb has only the in-frame clones, and not every one. V, J and clone size reflect that table, while D and trimming were determined from the DNA. The data show 150,000 to 200,000 clones, under 80% seen once.

Sequences were obtained from PBMCs. The rearrangement links TRBV5-1 to TRBJ2-2, with 8 bases matching TRBD1. This clonotype originated in a female donor in good health and CMV-seronegative. The CDR3 is CASSSDRGNTGELFF. The CDR3 DNA reads as TGCGCCAGCAGCTCCGACAGGGGAAACACCGGGGAGCTGTTTTTT.